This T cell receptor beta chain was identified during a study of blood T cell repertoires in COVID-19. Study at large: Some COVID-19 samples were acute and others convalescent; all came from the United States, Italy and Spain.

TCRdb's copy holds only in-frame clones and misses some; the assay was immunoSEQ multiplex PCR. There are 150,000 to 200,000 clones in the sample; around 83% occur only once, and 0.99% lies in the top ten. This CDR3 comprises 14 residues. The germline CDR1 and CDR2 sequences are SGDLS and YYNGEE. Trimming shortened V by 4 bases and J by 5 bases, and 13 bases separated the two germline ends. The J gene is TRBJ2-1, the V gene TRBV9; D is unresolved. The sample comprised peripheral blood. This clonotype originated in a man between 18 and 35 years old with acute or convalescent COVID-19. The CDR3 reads CASSQSRLNNEQFF. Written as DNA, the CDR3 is TGTGCCAGCAGCCAATCCCGACTGAACAATGAGCAGTTCTTC.